This entry is about one T cell receptor (beta chain). The antigen is unknown. These data are taken from a study of T cell responses to AZD1222 COVID-19 vaccine. Study observations and caveats: The span of vaccine-associated CD4 TCRs extended across spike, with dominance at 160-218 and 743-854.

The method was immunoSEQ multiplex PCR; TCRdb's version includes in-frame clones alone and lacks a portion of them. Found here are approximately 79,000 clones, about 88% of them singletons; the top ten hold 9.5% to 13%. CDR3 length: 11 amino acids. The V gene's germline CDR1 is LNHDA and CDR2 SQIVND (reference sequence). Between the trimmed V and J ends, which lost 5 bases and 8 bases, there was a span of 9 bases. The sample was peripheral blood, taken on day 0 of AZD1222 vaccination. This receptor was taken from an adult in good health. The chain employs TRBV19 and TRBJ1-2; no reliable D call. The CDR3 reads CASSATYGYTF. DNA for the CDR3: TGTGCCAGTAGTGCCACCTACGGCTACACCTTC.